The present TCR beta chain was sequenced within a study of T cell responses to AZD1222 COVID-19 vaccine. Overall study results and limits: Compared with day 0, the breadth and depth of the Spike-specific TCR repertoire rose significantly after two doses of AZD1222. Of the AZD1222 recipients, only 5 or 6 were seropositive at baseline. Dominant at 160-218 and 743-854, vaccine-associated CD4 TCRs also spanned spike.

A few counts support this clone. What it binds is unknown. Produced via immunoSEQ multiplex PCR; TCRdb's table is partial and in-frame only. The sample records some 82,000 clones, 85% to 90% being singletons. CDR1 and CDR2 from the germline V gene are SGHTA and FQGNSA. Deletions cut 1 base from V and 0 bases from J, with 4 bases between. The CDR3 covers 13 residues. The V call is TRBV7-2, the J call TRBJ2-7, with unresolved D. This TCR was recovered from an adult in good health. The sample was peripheral blood, taken on day 0 of AZD1222 vaccination. The DNA of the CDR3 is TGTGCCAGCAGCTTAGGTATCTCCTACGAGCAGTACTTC. Protein: CASSLGISYEQYF. The complete variable domain, with remaining parts taken from reference TRBV7-2 and TRBJ2-7, reads GAGVSQSPSNKVTEKGKDVELRCDPISGHTALYWYRQSLGQGLEFLIYFQGNSAPDKSGLPSDRFSAERTGGSVSTLTIQRTQQEDSAVYLCASSLGISYEQYFGPGTRLTVT.